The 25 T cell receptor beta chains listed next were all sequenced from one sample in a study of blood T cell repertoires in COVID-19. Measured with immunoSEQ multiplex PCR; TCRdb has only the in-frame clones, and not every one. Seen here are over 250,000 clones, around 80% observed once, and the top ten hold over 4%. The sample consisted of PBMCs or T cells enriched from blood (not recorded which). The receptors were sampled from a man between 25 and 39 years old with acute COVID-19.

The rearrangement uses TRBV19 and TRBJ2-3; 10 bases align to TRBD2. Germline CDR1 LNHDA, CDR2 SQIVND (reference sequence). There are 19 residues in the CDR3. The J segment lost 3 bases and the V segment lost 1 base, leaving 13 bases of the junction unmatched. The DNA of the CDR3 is TGTGCCAGTAGTATAGGCCGAAGCGGGAGGGCCCGGGTGACAGATACGCAGTATTTT. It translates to CASSIGRSGRARVTDTQYF.

The CDR3 loop reads CASSSGLAGARPTGELFF. In nucleotides, the CDR3 is TGTGCCAGCAGCTCGGGACTAGCGGGAGCACGTCCCACCGGGGAGCTGTTTTTT. V gene TRBV13 combines with J gene TRBJ2-2; 14 positions match TRBD2. The CDR3 runs 18 residues. The V and J ends lost 4 bases and 4 bases, in that order; junction bases with no gene match: 8. CDR1 and CDR2 from the germline V gene are PRHDT and FYEKMQ (reference sequence).

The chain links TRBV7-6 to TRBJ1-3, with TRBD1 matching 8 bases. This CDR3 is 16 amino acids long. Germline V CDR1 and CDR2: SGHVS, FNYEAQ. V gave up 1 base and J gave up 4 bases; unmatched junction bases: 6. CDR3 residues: CASSLVAGGSGNTIYF. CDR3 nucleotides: TGTGCCAGCAGCTTAGTTGCAGGGGGCTCCGGAAACACCATATATTTT.

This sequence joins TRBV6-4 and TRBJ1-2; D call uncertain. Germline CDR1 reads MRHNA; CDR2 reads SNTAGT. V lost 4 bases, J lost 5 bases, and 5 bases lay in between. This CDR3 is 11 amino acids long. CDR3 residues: CASSAGYGYTF. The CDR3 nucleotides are TGTGCCAGCAGTGCGGGGTATGGCTACACCTTC.

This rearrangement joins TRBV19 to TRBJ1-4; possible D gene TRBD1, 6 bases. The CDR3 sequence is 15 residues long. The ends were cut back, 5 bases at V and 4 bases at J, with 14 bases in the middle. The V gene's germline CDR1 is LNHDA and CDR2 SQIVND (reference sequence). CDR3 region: CASSVGRGGNEKLFF. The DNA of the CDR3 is TGTGCCAGTAGTGTCGGTCGAGGGGGTAATGAAAAACTGTTTTTT. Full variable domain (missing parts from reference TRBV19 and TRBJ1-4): DGGITQSPKYLFRKEGQNVTLSCEQNLNHDAMYWYRQDPGQGLRLIYYSQIVNDFQKGDIAEGYSVSREKKESFPLTVTSAQKNPTAFYLCASSVGRGGNEKLFFGSGTQLSVL.

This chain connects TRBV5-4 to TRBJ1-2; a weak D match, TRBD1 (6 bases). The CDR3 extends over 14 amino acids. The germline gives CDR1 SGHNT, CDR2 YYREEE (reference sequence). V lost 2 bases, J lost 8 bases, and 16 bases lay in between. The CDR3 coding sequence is TGTGCCAGCAGCTTAAACTTTGGGGGCTGGGGCTACACCTTC. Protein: CASSLNFGGWGYTF.

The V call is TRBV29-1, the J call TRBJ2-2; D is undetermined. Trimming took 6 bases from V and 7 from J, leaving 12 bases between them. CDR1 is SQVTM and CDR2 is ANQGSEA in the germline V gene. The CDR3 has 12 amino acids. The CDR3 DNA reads TGCAGCGTGTCTTCGGGTGGCGGGGAGCTGTTTTTT. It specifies CSVSSGGGELFF.

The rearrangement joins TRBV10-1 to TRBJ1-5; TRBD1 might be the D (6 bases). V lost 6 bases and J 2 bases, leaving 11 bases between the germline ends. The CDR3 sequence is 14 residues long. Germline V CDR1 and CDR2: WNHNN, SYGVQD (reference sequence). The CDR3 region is CASRGGTGNQPQHF. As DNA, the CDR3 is TGCGCCAGCAGAGGGGGAACCGGCAATCAGCCCCAGCATTTT.

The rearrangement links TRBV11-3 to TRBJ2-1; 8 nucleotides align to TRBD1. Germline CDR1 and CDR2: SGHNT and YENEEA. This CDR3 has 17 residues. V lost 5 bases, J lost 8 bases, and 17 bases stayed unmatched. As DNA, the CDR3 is TGTGCCAGCAGCCCCTTCGGACAGGGTTCGCTTATCGATGAGCAGTTCTTC. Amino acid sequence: CASSPFGQGSLIDEQFF.

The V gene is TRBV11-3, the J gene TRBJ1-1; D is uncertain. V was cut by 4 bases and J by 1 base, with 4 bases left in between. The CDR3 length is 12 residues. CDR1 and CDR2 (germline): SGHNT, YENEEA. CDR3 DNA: TGTGCCAGCAGCTCTTCGAACACTGAAGCTTTCTTT. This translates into CASSSSNTEAFF.

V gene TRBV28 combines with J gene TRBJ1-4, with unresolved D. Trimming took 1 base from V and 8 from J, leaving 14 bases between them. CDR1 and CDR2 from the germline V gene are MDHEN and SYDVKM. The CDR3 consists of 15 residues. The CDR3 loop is CASSLFSAAREKLFF. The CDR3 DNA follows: TGTGCCAGCAGTTTATTTAGCGCCGCGAGGGAAAAACTGTTTTTT. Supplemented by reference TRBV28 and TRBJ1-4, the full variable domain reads DVKVTQSSRYLVKRTGEKVFLECVQDMDHENMFWYRQDPGLGLRLIYFSYDVKMKEKGDIPEGYSVSREKKERFSLILESASTNQTSMYLCASSLFSAAREKLFFGSGTQLSVL.

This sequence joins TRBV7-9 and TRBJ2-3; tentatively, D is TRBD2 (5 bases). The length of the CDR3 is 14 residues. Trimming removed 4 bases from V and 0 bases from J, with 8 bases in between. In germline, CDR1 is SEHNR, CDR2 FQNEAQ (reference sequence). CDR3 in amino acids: CASSSRTSTDTQYF. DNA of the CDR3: TGTGCCAGCAGCTCCAGGACTAGCACAGATACGCAGTATTTT.

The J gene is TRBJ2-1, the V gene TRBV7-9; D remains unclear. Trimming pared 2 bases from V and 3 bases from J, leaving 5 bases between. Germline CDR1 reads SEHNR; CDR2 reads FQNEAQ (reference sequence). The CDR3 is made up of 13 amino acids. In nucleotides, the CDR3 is TGTGCCAGCAGCTTACCTAGCTACAATGAGCAGTTCTTC. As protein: CASSLPSYNEQFF.

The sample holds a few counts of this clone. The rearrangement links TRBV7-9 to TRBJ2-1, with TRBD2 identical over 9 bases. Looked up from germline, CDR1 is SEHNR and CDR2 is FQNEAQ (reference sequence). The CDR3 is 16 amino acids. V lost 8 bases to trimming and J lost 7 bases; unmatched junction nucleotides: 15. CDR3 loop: CASGTSLILVQNEQFF. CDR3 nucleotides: TGTGCCAGCGGGACTAGCTTAATCTTAGTTCAGAATGAGCAGTTCTTC.

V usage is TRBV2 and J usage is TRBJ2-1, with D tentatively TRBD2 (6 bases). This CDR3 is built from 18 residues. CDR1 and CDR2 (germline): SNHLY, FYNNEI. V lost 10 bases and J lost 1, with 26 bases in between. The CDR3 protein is CATATRGIRPQSYNEQFF. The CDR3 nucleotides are TGTGCCACAGCAACCCGGGGGATAAGACCTCAATCCTACAATGAGCAGTTCTTC.

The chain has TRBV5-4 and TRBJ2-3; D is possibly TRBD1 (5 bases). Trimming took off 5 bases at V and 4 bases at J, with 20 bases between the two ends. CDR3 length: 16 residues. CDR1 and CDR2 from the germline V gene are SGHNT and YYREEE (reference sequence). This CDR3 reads CASRINTGDGADTQYF. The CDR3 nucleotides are TGTGCCAGCAGAATTAATACAGGAGACGGTGCAGATACGCAGTATTTT.

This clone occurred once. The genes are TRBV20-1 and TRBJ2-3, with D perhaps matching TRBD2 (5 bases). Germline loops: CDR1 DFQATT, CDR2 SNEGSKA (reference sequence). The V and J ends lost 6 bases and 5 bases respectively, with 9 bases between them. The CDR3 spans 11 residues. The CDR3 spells CSAIAKDTQYF. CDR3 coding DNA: TGCAGTGCCATAGCGAAAGATACGCAGTATTTT.

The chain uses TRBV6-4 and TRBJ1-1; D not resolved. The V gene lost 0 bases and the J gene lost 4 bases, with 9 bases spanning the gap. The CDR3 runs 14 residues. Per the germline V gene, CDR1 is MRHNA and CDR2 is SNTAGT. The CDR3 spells CASSDSGEGTEAFF. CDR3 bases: TGTGCCAGCAGTGACTCGGGAGAGGGCACTGAAGCTTTCTTT.

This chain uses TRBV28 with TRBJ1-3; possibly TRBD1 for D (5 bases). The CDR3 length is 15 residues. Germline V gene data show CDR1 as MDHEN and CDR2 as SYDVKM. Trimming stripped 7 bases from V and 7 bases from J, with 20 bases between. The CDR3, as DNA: TGTGCCAGCACCGCTGGGGGTGGGGGGTGGAACACCATATATTTT. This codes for CASTAGGGGWNTIYF.

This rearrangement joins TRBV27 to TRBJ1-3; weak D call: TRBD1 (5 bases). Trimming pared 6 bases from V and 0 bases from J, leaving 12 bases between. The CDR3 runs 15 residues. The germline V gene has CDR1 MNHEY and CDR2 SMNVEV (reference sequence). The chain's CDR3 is CASSPRVNSGNTIYF. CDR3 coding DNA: TGTGCCAGCAGCCCCAGGGTTAACTCTGGAAACACCATATATTTT.

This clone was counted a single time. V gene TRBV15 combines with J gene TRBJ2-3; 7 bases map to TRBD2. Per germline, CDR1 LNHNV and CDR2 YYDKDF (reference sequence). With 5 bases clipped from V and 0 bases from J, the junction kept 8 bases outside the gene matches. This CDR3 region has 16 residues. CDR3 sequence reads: CATSPLGEGSTDTQYF. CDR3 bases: TGTGCCACCAGCCCGTTGGGGGAGGGGAGCACAGATACGCAGTATTTT.

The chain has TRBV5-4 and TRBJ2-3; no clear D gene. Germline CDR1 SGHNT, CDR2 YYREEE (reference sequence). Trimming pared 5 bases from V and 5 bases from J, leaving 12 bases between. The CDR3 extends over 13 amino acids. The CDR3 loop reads CASSLTTRDTQYF. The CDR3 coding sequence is TGTGCCAGCAGTCTAACCACGAGAGATACGCAGTATTTT.

This CDR3 reads CASSQTGEQFF. The DNA for the CDR3 is TGTGCCAGCAGTCAGACAGGGGAGCAGTTCTTC. This chain connects TRBV12-3 or TRBV12-4 to TRBJ2-1; TRBD1 matches at 7 bases. There are 11 residues in the CDR3. The V segment lost 5 bases and the J segment 10 bases; nucleotides outside the gene matches: 2.

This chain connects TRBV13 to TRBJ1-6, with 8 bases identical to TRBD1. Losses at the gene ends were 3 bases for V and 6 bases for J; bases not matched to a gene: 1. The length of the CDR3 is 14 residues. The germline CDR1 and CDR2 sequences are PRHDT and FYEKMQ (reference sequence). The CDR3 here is CASSFQGANSPLHF. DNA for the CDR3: TGTGCCAGCAGCTTTCAGGGGGCTAATTCACCCCTCCACTTT.

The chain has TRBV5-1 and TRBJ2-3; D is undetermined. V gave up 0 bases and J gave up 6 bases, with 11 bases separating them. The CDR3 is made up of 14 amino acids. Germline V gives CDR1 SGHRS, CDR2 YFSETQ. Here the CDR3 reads CASSLGSVRDTQYF. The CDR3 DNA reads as TGCGCCAGCAGCTTGGGATCGGTTCGTGATACGCAGTATTTT. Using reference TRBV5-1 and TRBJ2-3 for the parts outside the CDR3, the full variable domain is KAGVTQTPRYLIKTRGQQVTLSCSPISGHRSVSWYQQTPGQGLQFLFEYFSETQRNKGNFPGRFSGRQFSNSRSEMNVSTLELGDSALYLCASSLGSVRDTQYFGPGTRLTVL.